A selection of T cell receptor beta chains follows, all from one sample in a study of CD8+CD57+ T cells in acquired aplastic anemia. TCRdb passed the reads through MiXCR, listing each CDR3 protein once. The data show about 100,000 distinct CDR3 sequences, around 49% seen once. The sample was sorted CD4+, CD8+, or CD8+CD57+ T cells (not recorded which) from PBMCs. Every receptor here comes from a human donor in good health, serving as a control. CDR3s include the opening cysteine and the closing phenylalanine or tryptophan. The order of the fields is V gene, J gene, clone size, D gene, CDR3 protein, CDR3 DNA. The D gene is left open where the match is weak. Some rows mark clone size as missing; the rest say once, few, many or name a class of expanded clone.

>TRBV25-1|TRBJ2-5|-|TRBD2
CASSEWGGVETQYF
TGTGCCAGCAGTGAATGGGGGGGAGTAGAGACCCAGTACTTC
>TRBV11-1|TRBJ2-2|-|TRBD1
CASREATGQSTGELFF
TGTGCCAGCCGCGAGGCGACAGGGCAGTCCACCGGGGAGCTGTTTTTT
>TRBV10-2|TRBJ1-2|once|TRBD1
CASSERDSGYTF
TGCGCCAGCAGTGAAAGGGACAGCGGCTACACCTTC
>TRBV9|TRBJ2-3|many|TRBD2
CASSSSGASTDTQYF
TGTGCCAGCAGCTCGAGCGGGGCCAGCACAGATACGCAGTATTTT
>TRBV11-2|TRBJ1-3|few|-
CASSYLQGELGNTIYF
TGTGCCAGCAGCTACTTACAGGGAGAGCTGGGAAACACCATATATTTT
>TRBV6-1|TRBJ1-6|-|TRBD1
CASKPGQGRRKNSPLHF
TGTGCCAGCAAGCCGGGACAGGGGCGGCGGAAAAATTCACCCCTCCACTTT
>TRBV5-8|TRBJ2-3|many|-
CASSLGANTDTQYF
TGTGCCAGCAGCCTGGGAGCAAACACAGATACGCAGTATTTT
>TRBV9|TRBJ1-2|many|-
CASSGDYGYTF
TGTGCCAGCTCAGGGGACTATGGCTACACCTTC
>TRBV25-1|TRBJ2-3|-|-
CASSLAVDTQYF
TGTGCCAGCAGCTTAGCGGTTGATACGCAGTATTTT
>TRBV19|TRBJ2-5|-|-
CASSIVGGAQTQYF
TGTGCCAGTAGTATTGTAGGAGGGGCGCAGACCCAGTACTTC
>TRBV11-2|TRBJ2-7|once|TRBD1
CASSTGTDTYEQYF
TGTGCCAGCAGCACCGGGACAGACACCTACGAGCAGTACTTC
>TRBV2|TRBJ1-2|few|TRBD1
CASSPTLVPGQGVFYGYTF
TGTGCCAGCAGTCCTACGCTAGTCCCGGGACAGGGCGTTTTCTATGGCTACACCTTC
>TRBV2|TRBJ2-1|-|-
CASSFFSHEQFF
TGTGCCAGCAGTTTCTTCTCCCATGAGCAGTTCTTC
>TRBV15|TRBJ2-2|-|-
CATSRAGRTGELFF
TGTGCCACCAGCAGAGCCGGACGAACCGGGGAGCTGTTTTTT
>TRBV4-3|TRBJ2-2|-|TRBD1
CASSQGQGADTGELFF
TGCGCCAGCAGCCAAGGACAGGGGGCGGACACCGGGGAGCTGTTTTTT
>TRBV19|TRBJ2-1|-|TRBD1
CASSMRGPNEQFF
TGTGCCAGTAGTATGAGGGGGCCCAATGAGCAGTTCTTC
>TRBV7-9|TRBJ1-2|once|TRBD1
CASRQGAGINYGYTF
TGTGCCAGCAGACAGGGGGCAGGAATTAACTATGGCTACACCTTC
>TRBV20-1|TRBJ1-1|many|TRBD1
CSARSNRGAREGTEAFF
TGCAGTGCTAGAAGTAACAGGGGAGCCAGAGAGGGCACTGAAGCTTTCTTT
>TRBV25-1|TRBJ2-2|-|TRBD2
CASSASGSGPAGELFF
TGTGCCAGCAGTGCTAGCGGGAGCGGTCCCGCCGGGGAGCTGTTTTTT
>TRBV15|TRBJ1-5|-|-
CATSSGNQPQHF
TGTGCCACCAGCTCGGGCAATCAGCCCCAGCATTTT
>TRBV2|TRBJ2-7|-|TRBD2
CASSELAGDFYEQYF
TGTGCCAGCAGTGAACTAGCGGGGGATTTTTACGAGCAGTACTTC
>TRBV4-3|TRBJ1-5|many|-
CASSEGRAQPQHF
TGCGCCAGCAGTGAGGGCAGGGCCCAGCCCCAGCATTTT
>TRBV5-1|TRBJ2-7|-|-
CASSFYDGTYEQYF
TGCGCCAGCAGCTTTTACGACGGTACCTACGAGCAGTACTTC
>TRBV15|TRBJ1-5|many|-
CATSSGLTGIINQPQHF
TGTGCCACCAGCAGCGGACTAACAGGGATCATCAATCAGCCCCAGCATTTT
>TRBV20-1|TRBJ1-1|-|-
CSASGSSEAFF
TGCAGTGCTTCAGGGAGTTCTGAAGCTTTCTTT
>TRBV10-3|TRBJ2-5|few|-
CASKQGGETQYF
TGTGCCTCAAAGCAGGGGGGAGAGACCCAGTACTTC
>TRBV6-1|TRBJ2-1|-|TRBD2
CASSVSSGGADEQFF
TGTGCCAGCAGTGTGTCTAGCGGGGGGGCCGATGAGCAGTTCTTC
>TRBV25-1|TRBJ2-7|once|TRBD1
CASSYSRLTGEWEQYF
TGTGCCAGCAGTTACTCGAGGTTGACAGGGGAATGGGAGCAGTACTTC
>TRBV7-2|TRBJ2-3|-|-
CASSVVRSDTQYF
TGTGCCAGCAGCGTAGTGAGGTCAGATACGCAGTATTTT